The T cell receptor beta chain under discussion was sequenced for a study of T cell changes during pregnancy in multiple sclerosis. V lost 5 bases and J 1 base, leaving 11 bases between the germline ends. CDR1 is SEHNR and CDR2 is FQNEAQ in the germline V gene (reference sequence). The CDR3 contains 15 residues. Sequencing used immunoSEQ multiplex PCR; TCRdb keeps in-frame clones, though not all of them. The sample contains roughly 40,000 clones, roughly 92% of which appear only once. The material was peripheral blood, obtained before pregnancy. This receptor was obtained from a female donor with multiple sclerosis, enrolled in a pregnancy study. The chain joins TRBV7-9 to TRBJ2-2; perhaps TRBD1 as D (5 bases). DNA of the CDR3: TGTGCCAGCAGCCGTAATACAGGGAACACCGGGGAGCTGTTTTTT. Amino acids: CASSRNTGNTGELFF.